The clone carrying this T cell receptor beta chain showed up many times. Antigen specificity is unknown. Germline values: CDR1 DFQATT, CDR2 SNEGSKA (reference sequence). V was clipped by 6 bases and J by 2 bases; unmatched bases: 18. The CDR3 extends over 19 amino acids. The data are from a study of T-cell reconstitution after alpha-beta-depleted transplantation in children. Overall study findings and caveats: Recipient T cells and thymic progenitors that survived were the source of the high TCRbeta diversity seen at day 60 in some patients. As was reported, about two months after transplant, alpha-beta T cells came from several hundred expanded graft clones. The authors attributed T-cell counts and diversity one year after transplant mostly to newly produced T cells.

Unique molecular identifiers were incorporated into the prepared TCRbeta library. TCRdb re-derived calls from the PCR reads in MiXCR, one entry per CDR3 protein. There are about 500,000 distinct CDR3 sequences in the sample; about an eighth occur only once, and 14% lies in the top ten. The origin of this receptor is a female patient aged 2-9 years who had a stem cell transplant for aplastic anemia, so the T cells may come from the graft donor. Sequencing was performed on PBMCs, mostly from graft donor cells, taken 180 days after TCRalphabeta/CD19-depleted stem cell transplant. V gene TRBV20-1 combines with J gene TRBJ2-6, with 8 bases matching TRBD2. The CDR3 sequence is CSAPGTSIALSPGANVLTF. For the CDR3, the DNA is TGCAGTGCCCCCGGGACTAGTATTGCTCTCTCTCCTGGGGCCAACGTCCTGACTTTC.